Each of the 24 T cell receptor beta chains below was sequenced from the same sample in a study of cytomegalovirus exposure and HLA in healthy donors. A multiplex PCR was run with 60 Vbeta primers and 13 Jbeta primers. Method: immunoSEQ multiplex PCR; TCRdb's copy keeps in-frame clones and lacks some. Of about 98,000 clones listed, roughly 77% are singletons. Sequenced input: PBMCs. All receptors come from a man aged 40-55 years in good health and CMV-seronegative.

The CDR3 DNA sequence: TGTGCCAGCAGCCCAGAGCATCAGGGCCCCATTCGAAACACCGGGGAGCTGTTTTTT. Translation gives CASSPEHQGPIRNTGELFF. The V and J genes are TRBV11-2 and TRBJ2-2; the D gene is possibly TRBD1 (5 bases). Germline V CDR1 and CDR2: SGHAT, FQNNGV. CDR3 size: 19 residues. The V end was cut by 5 bases, the J end by 2 bases, with 24 bases between.

This chain joins TRBV6-1 and TRBJ1-3, with a weak D call TRBD1 (5 bases). The CDR3 has 14 residues. CDR1 is MNHNS, CDR2 SASEGT, per germline. Trimming took off 6 bases at V and 3 bases at J, with 12 bases between the two ends. This CDR3 reads CASRRGSGGNTIYF. The CDR3 nucleotides read TGTGCCAGCAGGCGGGGGAGTGGTGGAAACACCATATATTTT.

The chain couples TRBV11-2 to TRBJ2-2; the D is unclear. The CDR3 has 15 amino acids. Per the germline V gene, CDR1 is SGHAT and CDR2 is FQNNGV. V was shortened by 1 base and J by 5 bases, with 11 bases between the two germline ends. CDR3 sequence: CASSLVGARTGELFF. CDR3 in DNA: TGTGCCAGCAGCTTAGTAGGTGCGAGGACCGGGGAGCTGTTTTTT. The whole variable domain, filled in from reference TRBV11-2 and TRBJ2-2, reads EAGVAQSPRYKIIEKRQSVAFWCNPISGHATLYWYQQILGQGPKLLIQFQNNGVVDDSQLPKDRFSAERLKGVDSTLKIQPAKLEDSAVYLCASSLVGARTGELFFGEGSRLTVL.

The chain's CDR3 is CSAAGLVGDEQFF. DNA for the CDR3: TGCAGCGCCGCGGGACTAGTGGGCGATGAGCAGTTCTTC. The chain is built from TRBV29-1 and TRBJ2-1; the match to TRBD2 covers 8 bases. The J segment lost 8 bases and the V segment lost 7 bases, leaving 10 bases of the junction unmatched. This CDR3 is 13 amino acids long. The germline V gene has CDR1 SQVTM and CDR2 ANQGSEA.

This clone has a single count. This chain links TRBV5-1 with TRBJ2-1; 9 bases line up with TRBD1. The length of the CDR3 is 17 residues. J lost 3 bases, V lost 1 base, and 8 bases had no gene match. Germline V gene lookup returns CDR1 SGHRS and CDR2 YFSETQ. The CDR3: CASSLTAGTGNYNEQFF. The CDR3 region has the DNA TGCGCCAGCAGCTTGACCGCCGGGACAGGGAACTACAATGAGCAGTTCTTC.

V usage is TRBV4-3 and J usage is TRBJ1-6; 8 bases line up with TRBD1. CDR3 length: 16 residues. V dropped 2 bases and J dropped 10; count of bases not matched to a gene: 10. Per germline, CDR1 LGHNA and CDR2 YSLEER. CDR3 sequence (DNA): TGCGCCAGCAGCCAAAAAACCGGGACAGGTGGCTCACCCCTCCACTTT. Its translation is CASSQKTGTGGSPLHF.

This clone appeared a single time. The rearrangement links TRBV7-9 to TRBJ2-5, with a tentative D call TRBD2 (6 bases). The DNA end is a closer match to TRBJ2-7, so the J assignment may be wrong. CDR3 size: 14 residues. Per germline, CDR1 SEHNR and CDR2 FQNEAQ (reference sequence). The CDR3 protein is CASSLSGGDYEQYF. In DNA form, the CDR3 reads TGTGCCAGCAGCTTATCCGGGGGTGACTACGAGCAGTACTTC.

V usage is TRBV6-5 and J usage is TRBJ1-6; D call uncertain. Per germline, CDR1 MNHEY and CDR2 SVGAGI. The CDR3 runs to 14 residues. Trimming left V 5 bases short and J 7 bases short, with 12 bases between. The CDR3 sequence is CASSLPKTNSPLHF. Written as DNA, the CDR3 is TGTGCCAGCAGTCTACCGAAAACCAATTCACCCCTCCACTTT.

The table lists this clone with a count of one. This chain uses TRBV21-1 with TRBJ1-2; the DNA was not compared with TRBD1, the D call given in the table. TRBV21-1 is classified as a pseudogene. This CDR3 is built from 17 residues. The CDR3 loop reads CASSKGPGTGAPYGYTF. Written as DNA, the CDR3 is TGTGCCAGCAGCAAAGGTCCCGGGACAGGGGCTCCCTATGGCTACACCTTC.

This clone was found a few times. CDR3 sequence: CASSLQGRKLFF. The CDR3 nucleotides are TGTGCCAGCAGTTTACAGGGACGGAAACTGTTTTTT. The chain employs TRBV6-6 and TRBJ1-4; TRBD1 is a possible D gene (6 bases). The ends were cut back, 4 bases at V and 11 bases at J, with 11 bases in the middle. The CDR3 sequence is 12 residues long. Germline CDR1 reads MNHNY; CDR2 reads SVGAGI (reference sequence).

The gene calls are TRBV11-2 and TRBJ2-7; 8 positions match TRBD1. The CDR3 length is 14 residues. The germline V gene encodes CDR1 SGHAT and CDR2 FQNNGV. V gave up 4 bases and J gave up 2 bases; unmatched junction bases: 4. The chain's CDR3 is CASSYGTGTYEQYF. For the CDR3, the DNA is TGTGCCAGCAGCTACGGGACAGGAACCTACGAGCAGTACTTC. Drawing the rest from reference TRBV11-2 and TRBJ2-7, the complete variable domain is EAGVAQSPRYKIIEKRQSVAFWCNPISGHATLYWYQQILGQGPKLLIQFQNNGVVDDSQLPKDRFSAERLKGVDSTLKIQPAKLEDSAVYLCASSYGTGTYEQYFGPGTRLTVT.

The V and J genes are TRBV5-5 and TRBJ2-7; weak D call: TRBD1 (5 bases). The CDR3 runs 16 residues. V gave up 5 bases and J gave up 2 bases, with 20 bases separating them. Germline V gene sequence: CDR1 SGHKS, CDR2 YYEKEE (reference sequence). The CDR3: CASRSQGARSPYEQYF. CDR3 bases: TGTGCCAGCAGGTCTCAAGGGGCACGCTCCCCCTACGAGCAGTACTTC.

The chain employs TRBV5-1 and TRBJ2-5; 9 bases fit TRBD1. Germline assignment: CDR1 SGHRS and CDR2 YFSETQ. The CDR3 runs 14 residues. V gave up 5 bases and J gave up 7 bases; unmatched junction bases: 9. In nucleotides, the CDR3 is TGCGCCAGCAGTCCCGGGACAGGGAAAGGGACCCAGTACTTC. Amino acids: CASSPGTGKGTQYF. The full variable domain, its missing parts supplied by reference TRBV5-1 and TRBJ2-5, is KAGVTQTPRYLIKTRGQQVTLSCSPISGHRSVSWYQQTPGQGLQFLFEYFSETQRNKGNFPGRFSGRQFSNSRSEMNVSTLELGDSALYLCASSPGTGKGTQYFGPGTRLLVL.

The chain combines TRBV7-2 with TRBJ1-1; D might be TRBD1 (6 bases). There are 16 residues in the CDR3. CDR1 SGHTA and CDR2 FQGNSA come from the germline V gene. V shed 1 base and J shed 2 bases, with 14 bases lying between them. CDR3 DNA sequence: TGTGCCAGCAGCTTAGAGGGGGGGCCGGGAAACACTGAAGCTTTCTTT. Amino acids: CASSLEGGPGNTEAFF. Based on the CDR3 plus reference TRBV7-2 and TRBJ1-1, the full variable domain is GAGVSQSPSNKVTEKGKDVELRCDPISGHTALYWYRQSLGQGLEFLIYFQGNSAPDKSGLPSDRFSAERTGGSVSTLTIQRTQQEDSAVYLCASSLEGGPGNTEAFFGQGTRLTVV.

The chain is built from TRBV27 and TRBJ2-7; D gene uncertain. There are 15 residues in the CDR3. Germline values: CDR1 MNHEY, CDR2 SMNVEV (reference sequence). With 3 bases removed from V and 2 bases from J, the gap between germline ends came to 14 bases. The CDR3 protein is CASSFSPAGPYEQYF. CDR3 coding DNA: TGTGCCAGCAGTTTCAGCCCCGCTGGGCCCTACGAGCAGTACTTC.

This clone was seen only a few times. The rearrangement joins TRBV4-3 to TRBJ1-2; TRBD1 aligns across 11 bases. The length of the CDR3 is 15 residues. Germline assignment: CDR1 LGHNA and CDR2 YSLEER. Unmatched junction bases numbered 4, after V lost 0 bases and J lost 7 bases. Here the CDR3 reads CASSQDPGTGGGYTF. In DNA, the CDR3 is TGCGCCAGCAGCCAAGATCCCGGGACAGGGGGTGGCTACACCTTC.

The chain has TRBV15 and TRBJ2-1; D unresolved. The CDR3 length is 15 residues. Deletions cut 1 base from V and 0 bases from J, with 7 bases between. Germline V CDR1 and CDR2: LNHNV, YYDKDF (reference sequence). CDR3 in amino acids: CATSRVYSSYNEQFF. The CDR3, as DNA: TGTGCCACCAGCAGAGTCTACAGCTCCTACAATGAGCAGTTCTTC.

The chain recombines TRBV5-8 with TRBJ2-7; 8 nucleotides agree with TRBD1. Looked up from germline, CDR1 is SGHTS and CDR2 is YDEGEE. The CDR3 is 14 residues long. With V trimmed by 4 bases and J by 2 bases, 5 bases remained unmatched. The DNA for the CDR3 is TGTGCCAGCAGCGCGGGGACAGGTCCCTACGAGCAGTACTTC. It encodes CASSAGTGPYEQYF.

V gene TRBV5-6 combines with J gene TRBJ2-7; 8 nucleotides line up with TRBD1. Germline V gene lookup returns CDR1 SGHDT and CDR2 YYEEEE. Trimming took 4 bases from V and 1 from J; bases not matched to a gene: 7. This CDR3 is 15 amino acids long. The CDR3 region has the DNA TGTGCCAGCAGCCTGGACAGGGTGAGGTCCTACGAGCAGTACTTC. This translates into CASSLDRVRSYEQYF.

The CDR3 sequence is CASSRITGGPNYGYTF. For the CDR3, the DNA is TGTGCCAGTAGTAGGATAACAGGGGGCCCTAACTATGGCTACACCTTC. The chain recombines TRBV19 with TRBJ1-2; TRBD1 agrees at 9 bases. The length of the CDR3 is 16 residues. J gave up 0 bases and V 4 bases, and 6 bases lay outside the gene matches. Germline CDR1 reads LNHDA; CDR2 reads SQIVND (reference sequence).

The rearrangement joins TRBV14 to TRBJ1-1; D remains unclear. Germline V gene lookup returns CDR1 SGHDN and CDR2 FVKESK. CDR3 length: 16 residues. V was shortened by 0 bases and J by 0 bases, with 11 bases between the two germline ends. In DNA, the CDR3 is TGTGCCAGCAGCCAAGAATCGGCCGGGATGAACACTGAAGCTTTCTTT. Its protein is CASSQESAGMNTEAFF.

This clone has only a few counts. The chain has TRBV4-1 and TRBJ1-4; tentatively, D is TRBD1 (5 bases). CDR1 and CDR2 from the germline V gene are MGHRA and YSYEKL. The germline V and J ends were trimmed by 1 base and 3 bases, with 15 bases remaining between them. CDR3 size: 17 residues. As DNA, the CDR3 is TGCGCCAGCAGCCAAGTTTCAGGGAATAGAGCTAATGAAAAACTGTTTTTT. Protein product: CASSQVSGNRANEKLFF.

The chain employs TRBV7-6 and TRBJ1-1; D uncertain. The CDR3 is 14 amino acids. V was cut by 0 bases and J by 8 bases, with 13 bases left in between. Germline V gene sequence: CDR1 SGHVS, CDR2 FNYEAQ. In DNA, the CDR3 is TGTGCCAGCAGCTTAGCGGGTCGGGAGCGGGAAGCTTTCTTT. Protein sequence: CASSLAGREREAFF.

The chain links TRBV10-3 to TRBJ1-1, with 9 bases matching TRBD1. Trimming at V came to 9 bases and at J to 1 base, leaving 6 bases not matched to a gene. Germline V CDR1 and CDR2: ENHRY, SYGVKD. The CDR3 is 14 residues long. The CDR3 region has the DNA TGTGCCATTTCACCGGGACAGGGGAACACTGAAGCTTTCTTT. The encoded protein is CAISPGQGNTEAFF.